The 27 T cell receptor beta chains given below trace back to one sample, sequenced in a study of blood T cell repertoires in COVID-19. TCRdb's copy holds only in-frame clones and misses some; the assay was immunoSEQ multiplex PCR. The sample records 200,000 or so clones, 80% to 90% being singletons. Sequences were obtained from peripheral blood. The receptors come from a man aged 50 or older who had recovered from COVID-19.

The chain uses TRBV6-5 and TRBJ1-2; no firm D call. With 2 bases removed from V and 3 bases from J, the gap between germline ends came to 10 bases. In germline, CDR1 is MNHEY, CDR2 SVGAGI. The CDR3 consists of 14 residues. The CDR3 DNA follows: TGTGCCAGCAGTTACGGTGGCGGATACTATGGCTACACCTTC. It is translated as CASSYGGGYYGYTF.

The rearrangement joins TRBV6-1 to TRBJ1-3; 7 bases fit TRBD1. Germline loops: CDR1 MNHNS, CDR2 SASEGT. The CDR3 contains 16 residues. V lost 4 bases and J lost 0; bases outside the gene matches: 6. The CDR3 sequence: CASSGGQYFSGNTIYF. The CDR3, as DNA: TGTGCCAGCAGTGGGGGACAGTACTTCTCTGGAAACACCATATATTTT.

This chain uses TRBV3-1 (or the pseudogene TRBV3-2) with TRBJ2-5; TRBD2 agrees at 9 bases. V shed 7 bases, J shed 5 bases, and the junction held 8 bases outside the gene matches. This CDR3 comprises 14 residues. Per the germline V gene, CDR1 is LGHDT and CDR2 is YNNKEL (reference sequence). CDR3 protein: CASTLSGSGETQYF. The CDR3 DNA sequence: TGTGCCAGCACCCTTAGCGGGAGTGGCGAGACCCAGTACTTC.

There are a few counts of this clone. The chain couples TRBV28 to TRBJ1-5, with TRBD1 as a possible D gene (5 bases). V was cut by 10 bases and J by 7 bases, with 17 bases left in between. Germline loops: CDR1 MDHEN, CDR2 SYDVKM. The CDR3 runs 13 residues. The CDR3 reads CATITPGRQPQHF. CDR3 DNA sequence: TGTGCCACAATCACCCCAGGGCGCCAGCCCCAGCATTTT. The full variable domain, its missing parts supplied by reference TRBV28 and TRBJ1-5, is DVKVTQSSRYLVKRTGEKVFLECVQDMDHENMFWYRQDPGLGLRLIYFSYDVKMKEKGDIPEGYSVSREKKERFSLILESASTNQTSMYLCATITPGRQPQHFGDGTRLSIL.

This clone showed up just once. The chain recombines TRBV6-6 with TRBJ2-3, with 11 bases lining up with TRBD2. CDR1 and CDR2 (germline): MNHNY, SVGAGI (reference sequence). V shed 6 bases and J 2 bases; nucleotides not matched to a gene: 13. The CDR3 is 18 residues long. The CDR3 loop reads CASSGTVASGRSTDTQYF. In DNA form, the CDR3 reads TGTGCCAGCAGCGGAACGGTGGCTAGCGGGAGGTCCACAGATACGCAGTATTTT.

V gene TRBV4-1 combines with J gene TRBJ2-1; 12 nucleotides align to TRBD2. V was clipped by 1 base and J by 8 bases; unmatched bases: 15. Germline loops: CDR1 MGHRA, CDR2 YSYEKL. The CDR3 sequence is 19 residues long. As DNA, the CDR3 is TGCGCCAGCAGCCAAGCCCTGGGGGTTGCTAGCGGGAGGGCTGATGAGCAGTTCTTC. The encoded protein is CASSQALGVASGRADEQFF.

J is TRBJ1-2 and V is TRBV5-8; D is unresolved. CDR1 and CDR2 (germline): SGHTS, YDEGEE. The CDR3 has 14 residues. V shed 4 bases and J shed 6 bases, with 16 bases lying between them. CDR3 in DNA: TGTGCCAGCAGCCCGAGCTCCGGGCGGGATGGCTACACCTTC. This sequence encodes CASSPSSGRDGYTF.

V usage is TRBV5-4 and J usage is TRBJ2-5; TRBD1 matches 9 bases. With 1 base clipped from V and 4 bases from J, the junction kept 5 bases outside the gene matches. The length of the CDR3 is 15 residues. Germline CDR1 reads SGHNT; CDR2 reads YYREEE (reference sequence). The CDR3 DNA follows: TGTGCCAGCAGCTTGTTAGGGGACAGGGCAGAGACCCAGTACTTC. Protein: CASSLLGDRAETQYF.

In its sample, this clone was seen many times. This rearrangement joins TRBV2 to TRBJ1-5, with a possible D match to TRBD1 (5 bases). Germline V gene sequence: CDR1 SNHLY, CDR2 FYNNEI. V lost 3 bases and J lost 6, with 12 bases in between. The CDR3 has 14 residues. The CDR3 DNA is TGTGCCAGCAGTGATCAGGGTTCGGGTCAGCCCCAGCATTTT. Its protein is CASSDQGSGQPQHF.

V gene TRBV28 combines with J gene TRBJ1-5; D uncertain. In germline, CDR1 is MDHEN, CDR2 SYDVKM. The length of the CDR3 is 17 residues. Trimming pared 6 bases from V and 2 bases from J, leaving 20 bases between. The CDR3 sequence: CASRGPSLRKGNQPQHF. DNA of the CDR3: TGTGCCAGCAGGGGCCCCTCGTTAAGGAAGGGCAATCAGCCCCAGCATTTT.

The CDR3 spells CASSLTRGETQYF. CDR3 nucleotides: TGTGCCAGCTCACTCACCAGGGGTGAGACCCAGTACTTC. The gene calls are TRBV18 and TRBJ2-5; D is possibly TRBD1 (6 bases). V lost 4 bases, J lost 5 bases, and 11 bases lay in between. The CDR3 length is 13 residues. Germline V gene sequence: CDR1 KGHSH, CDR2 LQKENI.

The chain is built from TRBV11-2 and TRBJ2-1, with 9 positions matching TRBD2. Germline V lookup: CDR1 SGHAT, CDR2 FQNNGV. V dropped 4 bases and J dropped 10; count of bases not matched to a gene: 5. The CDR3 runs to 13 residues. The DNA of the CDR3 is TGTGCCAGCAGCTGGGGACTAGCAAACGAGCAGTTCTTC. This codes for CASSWGLANEQFF.

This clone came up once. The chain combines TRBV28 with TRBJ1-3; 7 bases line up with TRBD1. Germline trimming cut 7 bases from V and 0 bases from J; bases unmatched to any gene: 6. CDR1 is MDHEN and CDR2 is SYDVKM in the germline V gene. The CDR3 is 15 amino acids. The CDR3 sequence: CASTTPGGSGNTIYF. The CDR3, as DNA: TGTGCCAGCACCACGCCAGGGGGCTCTGGAAACACCATATATTTT.

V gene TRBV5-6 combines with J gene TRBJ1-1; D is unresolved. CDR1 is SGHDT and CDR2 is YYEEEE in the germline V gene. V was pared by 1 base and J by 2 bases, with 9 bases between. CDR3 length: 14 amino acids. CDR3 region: CASSLLTLNTEAFF. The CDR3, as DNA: TGTGCCAGCAGCTTGTTGACTCTCAACACTGAAGCTTTCTTT.

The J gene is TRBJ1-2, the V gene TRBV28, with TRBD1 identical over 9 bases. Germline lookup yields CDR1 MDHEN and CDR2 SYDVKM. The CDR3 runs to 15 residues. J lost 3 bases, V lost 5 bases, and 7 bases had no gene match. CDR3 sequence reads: CASSTPGQGHYGYTF. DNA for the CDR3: TGTGCCAGCAGTACGCCGGGACAGGGCCACTATGGCTACACCTTC.

As DNA, the CDR3 is TGTGCCAGTAGGCCCATTACCTCGGAGGCTAACTATGGCTACACCTTC. This sequence encodes CASRPITSEANYGYTF. The chain has TRBV19 and TRBJ1-2; D gene unclear. Looked up from germline, CDR1 is LNHDA and CDR2 is SQIVND (reference sequence). Trimming cost V 6 bases and J 0 bases, with 17 bases left between them. The CDR3 is 16 amino acids.

This chain's CDR3 is CALARELYQPQHF. CDR3 in DNA: TGTGCCCTCGCCCGGGAATTATATCAGCCCCAGCATTTT. The chain couples TRBV28 to TRBJ1-5; no clear D. CDR1 MDHEN and CDR2 SYDVKM come from the germline V gene. The CDR3 consists of 13 residues. V was trimmed by 11 bases and J by 5 bases, leaving 16 bases between them.

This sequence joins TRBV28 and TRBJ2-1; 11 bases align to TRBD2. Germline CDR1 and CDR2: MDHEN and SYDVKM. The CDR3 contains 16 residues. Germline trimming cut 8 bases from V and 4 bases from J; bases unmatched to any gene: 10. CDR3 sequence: CASRAGGLADYNEQFF. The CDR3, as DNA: TGTGCCAGCCGTGCGGGGGGACTAGCGGATTACAATGAGCAGTTCTTC.

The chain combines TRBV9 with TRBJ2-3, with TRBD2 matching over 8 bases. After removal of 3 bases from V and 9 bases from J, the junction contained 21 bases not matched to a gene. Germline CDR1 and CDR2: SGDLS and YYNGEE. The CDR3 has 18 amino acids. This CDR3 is CASSGGEGLLAGLATQYF. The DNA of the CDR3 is TGTGCCAGCAGCGGGGGAGAGGGACTTCTAGCGGGCTTGGCGACGCAGTATTTT.

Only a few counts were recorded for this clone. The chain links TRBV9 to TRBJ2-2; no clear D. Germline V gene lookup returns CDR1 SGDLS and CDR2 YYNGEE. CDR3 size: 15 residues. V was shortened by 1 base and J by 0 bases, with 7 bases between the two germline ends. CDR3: CASSVSHANTGELFF. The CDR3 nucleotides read TGTGCCAGCAGCGTATCACACGCGAACACCGGGGAGCTGTTTTTT.

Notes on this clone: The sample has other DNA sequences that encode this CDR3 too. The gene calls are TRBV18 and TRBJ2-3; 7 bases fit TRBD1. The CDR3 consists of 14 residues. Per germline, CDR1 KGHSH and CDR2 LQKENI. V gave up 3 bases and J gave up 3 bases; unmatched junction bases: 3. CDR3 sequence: CASSPDRVTDTQYF. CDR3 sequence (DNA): TGTGCCAGCTCACCCGACAGGGTAACAGATACGCAGTATTTT.

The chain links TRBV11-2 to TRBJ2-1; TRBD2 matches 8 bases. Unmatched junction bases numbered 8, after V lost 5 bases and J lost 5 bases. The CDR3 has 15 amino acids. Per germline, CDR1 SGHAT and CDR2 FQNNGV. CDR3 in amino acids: CASSPPGGVNNEQFF. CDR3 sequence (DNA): TGTGCCAGCAGCCCACCCGGGGGGGTCAACAATGAGCAGTTCTTC.

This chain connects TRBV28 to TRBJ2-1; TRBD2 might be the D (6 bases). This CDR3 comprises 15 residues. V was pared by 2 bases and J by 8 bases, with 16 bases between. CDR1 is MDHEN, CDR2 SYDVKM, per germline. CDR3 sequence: CASSLNQLAAHEQFF. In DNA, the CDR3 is TGTGCCAGCAGTTTAAACCAACTAGCTGCTCATGAGCAGTTCTTC.

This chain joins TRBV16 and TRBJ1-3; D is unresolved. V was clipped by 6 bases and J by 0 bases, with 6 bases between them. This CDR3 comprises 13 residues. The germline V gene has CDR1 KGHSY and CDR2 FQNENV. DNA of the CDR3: TGTGCCAGCAGGACTTTCTCTGGAAACACCATATATTTT. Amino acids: CASRTFSGNTIYF.

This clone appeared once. This chain's CDR3 is CASSICEREGTDTQYF. The DNA of the CDR3 is TGTGCCAGTAGCATTTGTGAGCGGGAGGGCACAGATACGCAGTATTTT. The V gene is TRBV19, the J gene TRBJ2-3; 9 bases fit TRBD2. The CDR3 sequence is 16 residues long. After removal of 6 bases from V and 1 base from J, the junction contained 8 bases not matched to a gene. Germline CDR1 and CDR2: LNHDA and SQIVND (reference sequence).

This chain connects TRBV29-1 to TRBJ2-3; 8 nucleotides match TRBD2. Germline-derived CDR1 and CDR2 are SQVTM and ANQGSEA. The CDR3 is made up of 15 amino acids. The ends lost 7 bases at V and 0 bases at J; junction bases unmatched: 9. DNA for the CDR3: TGCAGCGAGATCCGGGGGGGTGCTAGCACAGATACGCAGTATTTT. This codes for CSEIRGGASTDTQYF.

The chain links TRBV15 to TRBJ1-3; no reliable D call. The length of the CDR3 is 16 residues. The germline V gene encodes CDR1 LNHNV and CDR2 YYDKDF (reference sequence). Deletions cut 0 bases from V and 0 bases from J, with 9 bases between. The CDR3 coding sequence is TGTGCCACCAGCAGAGAGTCAGGCTACTCTGGAAACACCATATATTTT. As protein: CATSRESGYSGNTIYF.